This TCR beta chain is from a study of regulatory T cells in long-lasting Graves disease (dated by TCRdb to about 2021). About the study as a whole: Patients with newly diagnosed Graves' disease had been on antithyroid drugs for under 3 months. Patients with persistent Graves' disease were compared with patients with newly diagnosed Graves' disease using TCR sequencing and RNA sequencing of peripheral blood. The study was registered as a clinical trial and conducted in China. TCR sequencing covered approximately 13 persistent and around 20 newly diagnosed Graves' disease patients, 33 samples in total.

From the cysteine up to the phenylalanine, the CDR3 has a length of 15 residues. Kept here is only the CDR3 DNA, which spans 45 bases and is read in frame from base 1. V is pruned by 4 bases and J by 0 bases, leaving 6 bases of the junction without a gene match. With regard to this clonotype: Which antigen it targets is not known. There are no base qualities to consult, and no much larger clone falls within one base.

The research as a whole found: Only peripheral blood was studied, because thyroid tissue, the primary lesion, was inaccessible. Sequencing and analysis were restricted to the TCR beta chain. Preferential use of TRBV28, TRBJ1-2 and TRBJ2-5 was observed in persistent disease, whereas TRBV20-1 and TRBJ2-1 were favored in newly diagnosed disease. Compared with newly diagnosed patients, persistent Graves' disease patients had lower TCR Shannon entropy and fewer highly expanded clones, which suggests clonal expansion. The authors acknowledged the small sample size as a limitation that may reduce accuracy. Persistent patients shared more public clonotypes among themselves (around 3,000) than newly diagnosed patients did (roughly 920).

The sample's time point label is to be understood as: newly diagnosed GD, antithyroid drugs for less than 3 months. For both TCR sequencing and RNA sequencing, RNA was extracted from PBMCs using TRIzol. The diagnosis of Graves' disease followed American Thyroid Association guidelines. Patients for the study were recruited at an endocrinology department in Xi'an, China. Each patient gave around 9.2 milliliters of peripheral blood, collected in an EDTA anticoagulant tube. PBMCs were isolated by Ficoll Paque Plus density gradient separation without further T cell sorting. An Agilent 2100 Bioanalyzer and agarose gel were used to assess RNA quality, and a NanoDrop 2000 was used to measure RNA concentration. Libraries were made using multiplex PCR. Sequencing relied on an Illumina HiSeq 4000. To build TCR beta libraries, CDR3 regions were amplified by Arm-PCR using iRepertoire HTBI primers. Gel purification was performed on PCR products prior to sequencing. Per the original workflow: Across samples, some 62 TRBV and 13 to 15 TRBJ segments were identified and used for gene usage analysis of CDR3 amino acid clonotypes. COPE and FqMerger were used to merge filtered high-quality paired reads into contigs. BLAST was used to align contigs to IMGT TRBV, TRBD and TRBJ reference genes, with CDR3 defined following IMGT. Any clonotype with a frequency above 0.1% was counted as a highly expanded clone. Repertoire diversity was measured by Shannon entropy, and V-J evenness by the Gini coefficient. Public clonotypes were defined as clonotypes shared by more than one individual. The public reads were quality trimmed at Q25 with fastp and then assembled into clones with MiXCR by TCRdb, keeping productive beta chains. Under each unique CDR3 protein, matching rows form one entry showing the most common genes and DNA. TCRdb's processing, not the authors' own work, is the source of the V and J calls. The sample has 420,000 or so distinct CDR3 sequences on record, about 16% of them singletons. The top ten clones comprise under 30% of the sample.

In addition, the sample was reused for a study of T cells in Graves' hyperthyroidism and ophthalmopathy. Per the second study: Stable Graves' hyperthyroidism was defined as the absence of progression to ophthalmopathy over 18 months of follow-up. The hyperthyroidism patients were between 18 and 65 years old and newly diagnosed, with a disease duration of less than 2 months. The study excluded patients with uncontrolled infections, other autoimmune diseases, pregnancy or lactation. Clinical symptoms, serum thyroxine and TRAb, thyroid ultrasound, and orbital computed tomography formed the basis for the diagnoses. A first-round RT-PCR of the TCR CDR3 used the HTBI primer set with the Qiagen OneStep RT-PCR kit. Most expanded thyroid clonotypes (frequency above 0.001) were also detected in blood, suggesting blood repertoires may reflect thyroid immune responses. A model built on a 13 V-J signature distinguished ophthalmopathy from stable hyperthyroidism, reaching about 89% sensitivity and around 81% specificity in cross-validation and 80%/75% in testing. In validation, the model predicted progression to ophthalmopathy a median of about 6.5 months before onset, with approximately 71% sensitivity and roughly 79% specificity. TCR V-J signatures able to tell the groups apart were searched for in a discovery cohort of 90 to 100 patients, of whom around 43 had Graves' ophthalmopathy and 57 had stable Graves' hyperthyroidism. Prospective prediction of ophthalmopathy was tested in an independent validation cohort of under 20 hyperthyroidism patients and approximately 17 patients who later progressed to ophthalmopathy. For training and testing, the 80 to 100 patients in the discovery cohort were randomly divided in a 7:3 ratio. The study also compared thyroid tissue and blood T-cell repertoires from a handful of Graves' hyperthyroidism patients. Following sampling, methimazole starting at 30 mg daily was given to hyperthyroidism patients, and high-dose intravenous methylprednisolone was given to ophthalmopathy patients. Libraries were constructed in a second round of multiplex PCR, after which size selection and purification were carried out. Sequencing of the libraries was done on an Illumina HiSeq2000 using paired-end 100 bp reads. Raw data were processed with SOAPnuke, discarding reads with adapters, uncalled bases, mean Phred below 15, or no exact constant-primer or identifier match. High-quality paired reads were merged using COPE v1.2.5, and each unique nucleotide sequence was defined as a clonotype. Clonotypes were aligned to IMGT TRBV, TRBD and TRBJ reference segments using MiTCR v1.1. Analysis was restricted to V-J combinations with a frequency above 0.0001, which covered roughly 99% of repertoires. The TCS score was defined as F50 (clonal expansion) divided by E x V (chaos), with BLOSUM62-based TCRdist calculated between CDR3 peptides within each V-J. Welch's t-statistics and random forest reduced 500 to 550 V-J features to 10 to 15, which were used in a naive Bayes classifier (R e1071). No statistical method was used to fix the sample size in advance, and group allocation was not hidden from the investigators. The paper describes TCR Vbeta CDR3 sequencing of around 140 peripheral blood samples, made up of about 41 ophthalmopathy patients, around 78 hyperthyroidism patients and around 17 progressor patients.

Recombination linked TRBV12-3 or TRBV12-4 to TRBJ2-7; TRBD1 agrees with 7 junctional bases. The TCR originated in a woman aged 18-29 years with Graves disease. Donor details come from another sample of the same person, matched by shared clones. Sequences were derived from peripheral blood mononuclear cells (PBMCs), sampled at new diagnosis, from a patient treated with antithyroid drugs. The bases read TGTGCCAGCAGTTCAGACAGGGACCTCTCCTACGAGCAGTACTTC. Its translation is CASSSDRDLSYEQYF.